These 9 T cell receptor beta chains originate from one sample sequenced in a study of control samples from healthy donors and cancer patients. Some clones are missing from TCRdb's copy, which holds only in-frame ones; the method was immunoSEQ multiplex PCR. The sample shows approximately 50,000 clones, around 87% of them seen only once. The sequencing input was PBMCs. Receptors originate from a woman aged 60-75 years with lung cancer.

The V and J genes are TRBV19 and TRBJ1-4, with 9 bases fitting TRBD1. The germline V gene encodes CDR1 LNHDA and CDR2 SQIVND (reference sequence). With 3 bases clipped from V and 5 bases from J, the junction kept 7 bases outside the gene matches. The CDR3 spans 16 residues. DNA for the CDR3: TGTGCCAGTAGTATCCTGACCGGGACAGGGAATGAAAAACTGTTTTTT. Protein product: CASSILTGTGNEKLFF.

This clone was seen only once. This rearrangement joins TRBV5-1 to TRBJ2-3, with 15 bases matching TRBD2. Losses at the gene ends were 4 bases for V and 5 bases for J; bases not matched to a gene: 8. Germline-derived CDR1 and CDR2 are SGHRS and YFSETQ. The CDR3 spans 17 residues. The CDR3 region is CASSTGLAGGPQDTQYF. The CDR3 DNA follows: TGCGCCAGCAGCACCGGACTAGCGGGGGGGCCCCAAGATACGCAGTATTTT.

The chain links TRBV7-2 to TRBJ2-2; 10 bases align to TRBD2. The germline V gene encodes CDR1 SGHTA and CDR2 FQGNSA. With 1 base clipped from V and 7 bases from J, the junction kept 6 bases outside the gene matches. This CDR3 has 16 amino acids. This CDR3 is CASSLVGLAGVGELFF. The CDR3 nucleotides are TGTGCCAGCAGCTTAGTTGGGCTAGCGGGAGTCGGGGAGCTGTTTTTT.

The V gene is TRBV2, the J gene TRBJ1-1; D gene uncertain. V was pared by 7 bases and J by 1 base, with 10 bases between. This CDR3 comprises 13 residues. Germline CDR1 SNHLY, CDR2 FYNNEI. CDR3 sequence: CASNLQRNTEAFF. CDR3 in DNA: TGTGCCAGCAACCTTCAGCGGAACACTGAAGCTTTCTTT.

This clone has only one observation. The chain combines TRBV21-1 with TRBJ1-1; TRBD1, the table's D call, lacks a check against the DNA. TRBV21-1 is flagged as a pseudogene. The CDR3 totals 14 residues. The CDR3 reads CASRTAIQGTEAFF. The DNA of the CDR3 is TGTGCCAGCAGAACCGCAATACAGGGCACTGAAGCTTTCTTT.

V gene TRBV6-1 combines with J gene TRBJ1-2; D gene ambiguous. Germline V gene lookup returns CDR1 MNHNS and CDR2 SASEGT. CDR3 length equals 13 residues. The V end was cut by 0 bases, the J end by 6 bases, with 8 bases between. As DNA, the CDR3 is TGTGCCAGCAGTGAAGCATCGGGCGATGGCTACACCTTC. Translated, it gives CASSEASGDGYTF.

This sequence joins TRBV6-6 and TRBJ2-1, with D hard to call. Germline values: CDR1 MNHNY, CDR2 SVGAGI (reference sequence). The CDR3 totals 13 residues. Trimming left V 1 base short and J 12 bases short, with 13 bases between. CDR3 DNA: TGTGCCAGCAGTTACTACGGAGAGACTGGGCAGTTCTTC. Protein sequence: CASSYYGETGQFF.

In this sample, this clone turned up a few times. The chain is built from TRBV7-6 and TRBJ2-2, with 7 positions matching TRBD1. This CDR3 region has 15 residues. Germline CDR1 SGHVS, CDR2 FNYEAQ. J lost 2 bases, V lost 3 bases, and 3 bases had no gene match. The CDR3 nucleotides are TGTGCCAGCAGCTTGGCAGGGGGAAACACCGGGGAGCTGTTTTTT. This translates into CASSLAGGNTGELFF.

The CDR3 DNA follows: TGTGCCAGCGGGACTAGCGGGACGTACGAGCAGTACTTC. Residues: CASGTSGTYEQYF. The rearrangement links TRBV28 to TRBJ2-7, with TRBD2 matching 13 bases. Losses at the gene ends were 8 bases for V and 4 bases for J; bases not matched to a gene: 2. Per germline, CDR1 MDHEN and CDR2 SYDVKM. This CDR3 has 13 residues.